The rows below give T cell receptor beta chains drawn from one sample of a study of blood T cell repertoires in COVID-19. Data came from immunoSEQ multiplex PCR; TCRdb stores just in-frame clones and leaves some out. The table has around 42,000 clones, roughly four fifths seen once. The specimen was peripheral blood. These receptor sequences come from a woman in her fifties or sixties with acute or convalescent COVID-19. Both conserved end residues are part of each CDR3. A D gene is named only where the DNA matches it firmly. Size is stated for part of the rows, as once, few or many counts, or as a class when the clone is expanded.

j_gene,v_gene,d_gene,abundance,CDR3aa,CDR3nt
TRBJ2-1,TRBV3-1/TRBV3-2,TRBD1,.,CASSPGTGWVNEQFF,TGTGCCAGCAGCCCCGGGACAGGGTGGGTCAATGAGCAGTTCTTC
TRBJ1-2,TRBV5-6,TRBD1,.,CASSFGQGDYGYGYTF,TGTGCCAGCAGCTTCGGACAGGGGGACTATGGCTATGGCTACACCTTC
TRBJ2-4,TRBV3-1/TRBV3-2,.,.,CASSRYSENIQYF,TGTGCCAGCAGCCGATACAGTGAAAACATTCAGTACTTC
TRBJ1-1,TRBV20-1,.,.,CSASGRGPEAFF,TGCAGTGCCAGTGGTCGGGGTCCTGAAGCTTTCTTT
TRBJ2-7,TRBV5-1,TRBD1,.,CASSLAGTGTYEQYF,TGCGCCAGCAGCTTGGCGGGGACAGGGACCTACGAGCAGTACTTC
TRBJ1-1,TRBV5-1,TRBD1,few,CASRPQGLWTEAFF,TGCGCCAGCAGGCCACAGGGGCTCTGGACTGAAGCTTTCTTT
TRBJ2-2,TRBV19,TRBD1,.,CASTLPTGVGTGELFF,TGTGCCAGTACCCTCCCCACAGGGGTAGGCACCGGGGAGCTGTTTTTT
TRBJ2-7,TRBV29-1,.,few,CSVTSRLQRNEQYF,TGCAGCGTCACCTCGCGACTCCAGCGGAACGAGCAGTACTTC
TRBJ1-1,TRBV7-8,TRBD1,.,CASSFRDRSYTEAFF,TGTGCCAGCAGCTTCAGGGACAGGTCGTACACTGAAGCTTTCTTT
TRBJ2-3,TRBV12-5,TRBD2,.,CASGLVLVKRGTSTDTQYF,TGTGCTAGTGGTTTGGTACTAGTTAAGCGGGGGACTTCCACAGATACGCAGTATTTT
TRBJ2-7,TRBV11-3,TRBD1,.,CASSLLRDSSYEQYF,TGTGCCAGCAGCTTGCTTAGGGACAGCTCCTACGAGCAGTACTTC
TRBJ2-1,TRBV5-8,.,.,CASSVGPSKYYNEQFF,TGTGCCAGCAGCGTTGGTCCCAGTAAATATTACAATGAGCAGTTCTTC
TRBJ2-7,TRBV11-3,.,.,CASSLGPGTYEQYF,TGTGCCAGCAGCTTAGGCCCAGGGACCTACGAGCAGTACTTC
TRBJ2-5,TRBV6-5,.,.,CASSPIDSRGTQYF,TGTGCCAGCAGTCCGATTGACAGCCGCGGTACCCAGTACTTC
TRBJ1-5,TRBV7-2,.,once,CASSPDRINQPQHF,TGTGCCAGCAGCCCCGACAGGATCAATCAGCCCCAGCATTTT
TRBJ2-7,TRBV4-2,.,.,CASSPPDRTYEQYF,TGTGCCAGCAGCCCCCCCGACAGAACCTACGAGCAGTACTTC
TRBJ2-7,TRBV18,.,.,CASSPNRNSYEQYF,TGTGCCAGCTCACCGAACAGAAACTCCTACGAGCAGTACTTC
TRBJ1-5,TRBV7-2,TRBD1,.,CASSRDRVSQPQHF,TGTGCCAGCAGCCGGGACAGGGTGAGTCAGCCCCAGCATTTT
TRBJ1-4,TRBV25-1,.,.,CASSEGGVNEKLFF,TGTGCCAGCAGTGAGGGGGGAGTAAATGAAAAACTGTTTTTT
TRBJ2-7,TRBV2,.,.,CASSELRVRSREQYF,TGTGCCAGCAGTGAACTCAGGGTGAGGTCTCGGGAGCAGTACTTC
TRBJ1-1,TRBV29-1,.,.,CSVDGVHWSEAFF,TGCAGCGTTGACGGGGTTCATTGGTCTGAAGCTTTCTTT
TRBJ1-3,TRBV12-3/TRBV12-4,.,.,CASSPPGRNTIYF,TGTGCCAGCAGCCCGCCAGGGAGGAACACCATATATTTT
TRBJ1-1,TRBV30,.,.,CAWRPRGLLNTEAFF,TGTGCCTGGAGACCCCGTGGGCTCTTGAACACTGAAGCTTTCTTT
TRBJ2-5,TRBV7-2,.,few,CASSEGGGSETQYF,TGTGCCAGCAGCGAAGGGGGGGGCTCTGAGACCCAGTACTTC
TRBJ1-2,TRBV28,TRBD1,.,CASRTGTGYPYGYTF,TGTGCCAGCAGAACCGGGACAGGGTATCCCTATGGCTACACCTTC
TRBJ2-7,TRBV29-1,TRBD1,.,CSVRQGDYEQYF,TGCAGCGTCAGACAGGGGGACTACGAGCAGTACTTC
TRBJ2-7,TRBV30,TRBD2,once,CAWRGLAGDHPSYEQYF,TGTGCCTGGAGGGGACTAGCGGGAGACCACCCATCCTACGAGCAGTACTTC
TRBJ2-1,TRBV28,TRBD1,.,CASSSVDRDSEQFF,TGTGCCAGCAGTTCAGTCGACAGGGATAGTGAGCAGTTCTTC
TRBJ2-7,TRBV2,.,.,CASSDPGSVDEQYF,TGTGCCAGCAGTGACCCCGGTTCTGTGGACGAGCAGTACTTC
TRBJ1-1,TRBV5-8,TRBD1,.,CASSPRTGETEAFF,TGTGCCAGCAGCCCGAGGACAGGGGAGACTGAAGCTTTCTTT
TRBJ1-2,TRBV5-3,.,.,CARSPDDRTYGYTF,TGTGCCAGAAGCCCCGACGACAGGACCTATGGCTACACCTTC
TRBJ2-7,TRBV30,TRBD2,.,CAWTLAGGPHEQYF,TGTGCCTGGACACTAGCGGGAGGGCCCCACGAGCAGTACTTC
TRBJ1-1,TRBV14,TRBD1,.,CASSPDRGLTEAFF,TGTGCCAGCAGCCCGGACAGGGGGCTAACTGAAGCTTTCTTT
TRBJ1-1,TRBV28,TRBD1,.,CASSVGQLNTEAFF,TGTGCCAGCAGCGTGGGACAGCTGAACACTGAAGCTTTCTTT
TRBJ1-6,TRBV5-6,.,.,CASSSGAERIDNSPLHF,TGTGCCAGCAGTTCTGGGGCGGAAAGAATTGATAATTCACCCCTCCACTTT
TRBJ2-7,TRBV2,.,.,CASSGSPYEQYF,TGTGCCAGCAGTGGAAGCCCCTACGAGCAGTACTTC
TRBJ2-3,TRBV27,TRBD2,few,CASSEGTKHPYTQYF,TGTGCCAGCAGTGAAGGGACTAAACACCCTTATACGCAGTATTTT
TRBJ2-1,TRBV30,TRBD2,.,CAWTPSGSLNEQFF,TGTGCCTGGACGCCCAGCGGGAGTTTAAATGAGCAGTTCTTC
TRBJ2-3,TRBV11-2,.,.,CASSIRKQGYADTQYF,TGTGCCAGCAGCATAAGAAAACAGGGTTATGCAGATACGCAGTATTTT
TRBJ2-7,TRBV7-6,.,.,CASSLVDSSSYEQYF,TGTGCCAGCAGCTTAGTGGACTCTAGCTCCTACGAGCAGTACTTC
TRBJ1-5,TRBV10-2,.,.,CASSESRGGGYQPQHF,TGCGCCAGCAGTGAGTCGCGAGGAGGAGGATATCAGCCCCAGCATTTT